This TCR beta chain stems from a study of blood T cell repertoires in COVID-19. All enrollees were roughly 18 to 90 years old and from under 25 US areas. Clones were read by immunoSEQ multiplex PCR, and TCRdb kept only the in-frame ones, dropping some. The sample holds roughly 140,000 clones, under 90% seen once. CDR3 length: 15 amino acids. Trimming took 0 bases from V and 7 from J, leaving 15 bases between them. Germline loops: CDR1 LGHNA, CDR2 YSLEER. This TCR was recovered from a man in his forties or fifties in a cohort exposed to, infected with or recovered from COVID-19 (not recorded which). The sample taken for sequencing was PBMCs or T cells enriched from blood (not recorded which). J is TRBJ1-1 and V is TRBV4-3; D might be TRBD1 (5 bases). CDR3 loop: CASSQELSIGDEAFF. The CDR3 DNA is TGCGCCAGCAGCCAAGAACTCTCAATAGGGGATGAAGCTTTCTTT.